A selection of T cell receptor beta chains follows, all from one sample in a study of shared clonotypes between healthy human individuals. Repertoires were generated with immunoSEQ multiplex PCR, while TCRdb's copy carries only in-frame clones and drops some. This table holds about 600,000 clones, about 95% found once. The sequencing sample was made of naive CD8+ T cells sorted from blood. Every receptor here comes from a woman in her 30s in good health. The CDR3 runs from the conserved cysteine through the conserved F or W. The order of the fields is clone size, J gene, D gene, V gene, CDR3 protein, CDR3 DNA. D genes are given only for firm matches. Clone sizes are given selectively: once, few, many, or a class where the clone is expanded.

size: .; J: TRBJ2-2; D: .; V: TRBV2; CDR3: CASSDSGYNTGELFF; DNA: TGTGCCAGCAGCGATAGCGGATATAACACCGGGGAGCTGTTTTTT
size: .; J: TRBJ2-3; D: TRBD1; V: TRBV5-6; CDR3: CASSLDTGGADTQYF; DNA: TGTGCCAGCAGCCTAGATACAGGGGGCGCAGATACGCAGTATTTT
size: .; J: TRBJ2-1; D: .; V: TRBV9; CDR3: CASSVVGDEQFF; DNA: TGTGCCAGCAGCGTAGTGGGGGATGAGCAGTTCTTC
size: few; J: TRBJ1-2; D: .; V: TRBV29-1; CDR3: CSVESPSSNYGYTF; DNA: TGCAGCGTTGAATCCCCGAGCAGTAACTATGGCTACACCTTC
size: .; J: TRBJ1-1; D: .; V: TRBV27; CDR3: CASIRGIMNTEAFF; DNA: TGTGCCAGCATAAGAGGAATCATGAACACTGAAGCTTTCTTT
size: .; J: TRBJ2-2; D: .; V: TRBV4-2; CDR3: CASSQDQGSGELFF; DNA: TGTGCCAGCAGCCAAGATCAGGGATCCGGGGAGCTGTTTTTT
size: .; J: TRBJ2-1; D: .; V: TRBV4-1; CDR3: CASSQVVGNEQFF; DNA: TGCGCCAGCAGCCAAGTCGTTGGAAATGAGCAGTTCTTC
size: .; J: TRBJ2-5; D: .; V: TRBV10-1; CDR3: CASSAGLIGQETQYF; DNA: TGCGCCAGCAGTGCGGGACTTATCGGTCAAGAGACCCAGTACTTC
size: .; J: TRBJ2-5; D: TRBD2; V: TRBV29-1; CDR3: CSVEDRGTSGTQETQYF; DNA: TGCAGCGTTGAAGATCGGGGGACTAGCGGAACTCAAGAGACCCAGTACTTC
size: .; J: TRBJ2-1; D: TRBD1; V: TRBV27; CDR3: CASSPTGYDEQFF; DNA: TGTGCCAGCAGTCCGACAGGGTACGATGAGCAGTTCTTC
size: .; J: TRBJ2-1; D: .; V: TRBV2; CDR3: CASSPGLRQQFF; DNA: TGTGCCAGCAGCCCTGGACTACGACAGCAGTTCTTC
size: .; J: TRBJ2-7; D: .; V: TRBV5-1; CDR3: CASRIGQTPYEQYF; DNA: TGCGCCAGCAGGATCGGACAGACCCCCTACGAGCAGTACTTC
size: .; J: TRBJ1-2; D: .; V: TRBV4-1; CDR3: CASSQGMGGNGYTF; DNA: TGCGCCAGCAGCCAAGGAATGGGAGGGAATGGCTACACCTTC
size: .; J: TRBJ2-1; D: .; V: TRBV4-1; CDR3: CASSQGRSNEQFF; DNA: TGCGCCAGCAGCCAAGGGCGATCCAATGAGCAGTTCTTC
size: .; J: TRBJ1-2; D: .; V: TRBV28; CDR3: CASSGTDIYGYTF; DNA: TGTGCCAGCAGTGGGACGGACATATATGGCTACACCTTC
size: few; J: TRBJ1-1; D: .; V: TRBV30; CDR3: CAWNGPNTEAFF; DNA: TGTGCCTGGAATGGACCGAACACTGAAGCTTTCTTT
size: .; J: TRBJ2-7; D: TRBD2; V: TRBV5-6; CDR3: CASSSTGLAVYEQYF; DNA: TGTGCCAGCAGCTCAACAGGACTAGCGGTCTACGAGCAGTACTTC
size: .; J: TRBJ2-7; D: TRBD1; V: TRBV4-1; CDR3: CASSPGQGGFYEQYF; DNA: TGCGCCAGCAGCCCAGGACAGGGGGGCTTCTACGAGCAGTACTTC
size: .; J: TRBJ2-7; D: .; V: TRBV27; CDR3: CASTFLKGGSYEQYF; DNA: TGTGCCAGCACCTTCCTGAAAGGGGGAAGCTACGAGCAGTACTTC
size: few; J: TRBJ1-1; D: .; V: TRBV11-1; CDR3: CASSPLGDGEAFF; DNA: TGTGCCAGCAGCCCCTTGGGGGATGGCGAAGCTTTCTTT
size: .; J: TRBJ1-2; D: TRBD1; V: TRBV19; CDR3: CASGDNRQGLGYTF; DNA: TGTGCCAGTGGCGACAACAGACAGGGTCTTGGCTACACCTTC
size: .; J: TRBJ2-1; D: .; V: TRBV7-8; CDR3: CASSSPDAHNEQFF; DNA: TGTGCCAGCAGCTCACCGGACGCCCACAATGAGCAGTTCTTC
size: .; J: TRBJ2-7; D: TRBD1; V: TRBV7-9; CDR3: CASSSADRDLYF; DNA: TGTGCCAGCAGCTCGGCGGACAGGGATCTGTACTTC
size: .; J: TRBJ2-3; D: .; V: TRBV5-1; CDR3: CASSVFRGEGLYTQYF; DNA: TGCGCCAGCAGCGTCTTCAGGGGGGAGGGCCTTTATACGCAGTATTTT
size: .; J: TRBJ1-1; D: .; V: TRBV6-5; CDR3: CASGRPPNTEAFF; DNA: TGTGCCAGCGGGAGACCCCCAAACACTGAAGCTTTCTTT
size: .; J: TRBJ2-7; D: .; V: TRBV5-6; CDR3: CASSLKGGYEQYF; DNA: TGTGCCAGCAGCTTGAAGGGGGGGTACGAGCAGTACTTC
size: .; J: TRBJ1-1; D: .; V: TRBV4-1; CDR3: CASSFHGRAFF; DNA: TGCGCCAGCAGCTTTCACGGGAGGGCTTTCTTT
size: .; J: TRBJ1-6; D: .; V: TRBV19; CDR3: CASSMAPAAYNSPLHF; DNA: TGTGCCAGTAGTATGGCCCCAGCGGCATATAATTCACCCCTCCACTTT